This T cell receptor beta chain is from a study of blood T cell repertoires in COVID-19. Study overall: The United States, Italy and Spain were the sources of the acute and convalescent COVID-19 samples.

Assay used: immunoSEQ multiplex PCR; TCRdb lists only in-frame clones, some missing. The data contain 150,000 to 180,000 clones, about 79% of them singletons. This CDR3 is built from 16 residues. The germline V gene encodes CDR1 SGHDT and CDR2 YYEEEE. J gave up 3 bases and V 3 bases, and 7 bases lay outside the gene matches. The sequence derives from a woman aged 45-65 years with acute or convalescent COVID-19. Sequenced material: peripheral blood. The V call is TRBV5-6, the J call TRBJ2-1, with 9 nucleotides matching TRBD1. CDR3 sequence reads: CASSSGTGSYYNEQFF. The CDR3 nucleotides are TGTGCCAGCAGCTCCGGGACAGGGTCGTACTACAATGAGCAGTTCTTC.